A selection of T cell receptor beta chains follows, all from one sample in a study of blood T cell repertoires in COVID-19. Sequencing used immunoSEQ multiplex PCR; TCRdb keeps in-frame clones, though not all of them. The sample shows approximately 150,000 clones, approximately 86% of them seen only once. Sequenced sample: peripheral blood. Receptors were obtained from a woman aged 45-59 years with acute or convalescent COVID-19. Each CDR3 is given with its conserved first and last residue. Each record gives: D gene, J gene, clone size, V gene, CDR3 DNA, CDR3 protein. D genes are given only for firm matches. Some rows mark clone size as missing; the rest say once, few, many or name a class of expanded clone.

D: .; J: TRBJ2-7; size: .; V: TRBV2; DNA: TGTGCCAGCAGTGTCCTCGGCTACGAGCAGTACTTC; CDR3: CASSVLGYEQYF
D: .; J: TRBJ1-2; size: .; V: TRBV21-1; DNA: TGTGCCAGCAGCGAACAGGGGGCGCTCATCTATGGCTACACCTTC; CDR3: CASSEQGALIYGYTF
D: .; J: TRBJ2-6; size: .; V: TRBV7-3; DNA: TGTGCCAGCAGCAACCTATTGGGGCTCTCTGGGGCCAACGTCCTGACTTTC; CDR3: CASSNLLGLSGANVLTF
D: .; J: TRBJ2-1; size: .; V: TRBV7-2; DNA: TGTGCCAGCAGCCCCTGGCCCAGAGGGGGCAATGAGCAGTTCTTC; CDR3: CASSPWPRGGNEQFF
D: TRBD1; J: TRBJ1-2; size: .; V: TRBV7-7; DNA: TGTGCCAGCAGTCCGATTTTACAGGGGGCCTATGGCTACACCTTC; CDR3: CASSPILQGAYGYTF
D: TRBD2; J: TRBJ2-1; size: .; V: TRBV5-4; DNA: TGTGCCAGCAGCTCGCTAGCGGGAGGGCCCAATGAGCAGTTCTTC; CDR3: CASSSLAGGPNEQFF
D: TRBD2; J: TRBJ2-1; size: .; V: TRBV10-3; DNA: TGTGCCATCAGTGAGTCGCCGACTAGCGCCCTCAATGAGCAGTTCTTC; CDR3: CAISESPTSALNEQFF
D: .; J: TRBJ2-2; size: .; V: TRBV11-2; DNA: TGTGCCAGCAGCCCCGGAGGGGGGGCCGGCGGGGAGCTGTTTTTT; CDR3: CASSPGGGAGGELFF
D: .; J: TRBJ2-4; size: few; V: TRBV7-8; DNA: TGTGCCAGCACCCCGGGGGTAGCCAAAAACATTCAGTACTTC; CDR3: CASTPGVAKNIQYF
D: .; J: TRBJ2-3; size: .; V: TRBV5-1; DNA: TGCGCCAGCAGCACGACACAGGCTTTGGTGGGCACAGATACGCAGTATTTT; CDR3: CASSTTQALVGTDTQYF
D: TRBD1; J: TRBJ1-2; size: .; V: TRBV27; DNA: TGTGCCAGCAGTTTACCAGGGGGTAACTATGGCTACACCTTC; CDR3: CASSLPGGNYGYTF
D: TRBD1; J: TRBJ1-5; size: .; V: TRBV7-9; DNA: TGTGCCAGCAGCTTAGGGGTGGGCAGGGGGCGCGGTCAGCCCCAGCATTTT; CDR3: CASSLGVGRGRGQPQHF
D: .; J: TRBJ1-3; size: .; V: TRBV28; DNA: TGTGCCAGCAGTCCTGGGCCTGGAAACACCATATATTTT; CDR3: CASSPGPGNTIYF
D: .; J: TRBJ2-5; size: .; V: TRBV6-1; DNA: TGTGCCAGCAGTGAAGCGCGATGGGGCGGACTACAAGAGACCCAGTACTTC; CDR3: CASSEARWGGLQETQYF
D: .; J: TRBJ1-3; size: once; V: TRBV14; DNA: TGTGCCAGCAGCCTTAACCAGGGGGGAAACACCATATATTTT; CDR3: CASSLNQGGNTIYF
D: TRBD1; J: TRBJ2-3; size: .; V: TRBV3-1/TRBV3-2; DNA: TGTGCCAGCCAGGACAGGGGGCAGGCAGATACGCAGTATTTT; CDR3: CASQDRGQADTQYF
D: .; J: TRBJ2-6; size: .; V: TRBV19; DNA: TGTGCCAGTAGTAAGGAGGGGCCGAACTCTGGGGCCAACGTCCTGACTTTC; CDR3: CASSKEGPNSGANVLTF
D: .; J: TRBJ2-7; size: .; V: TRBV11-2; DNA: TGTGCCAGTGACGGGTCGTTGGAGCAGTACTTC; CDR3: CASDGSLEQYF
D: .; J: TRBJ2-7; size: .; V: TRBV19; DNA: TGTGCCAGTAGTATTCTAGGGAGCTCCTACGAGCAGTACTTC; CDR3: CASSILGSSYEQYF
D: TRBD1; J: TRBJ1-2; size: .; V: TRBV18; DNA: TGTGCCAGCTCACATTCAGGGACAGGGGCCAACTATGGCTACACCTTC; CDR3: CASSHSGTGANYGYTF
D: TRBD1; J: TRBJ1-2; size: .; V: TRBV28; DNA: TGTGCCAGCAGTTCCATCGGACAGGGGGTTCTTGGCTACACCTTC; CDR3: CASSSIGQGVLGYTF
D: TRBD1; J: TRBJ1-2; size: .; V: TRBV3-1/TRBV3-2; DNA: TGTGCCAGCAGCATTGACAGGGGACTCTATGGCTACACCTTC; CDR3: CASSIDRGLYGYTF
D: .; J: TRBJ1-3; size: .; V: TRBV27; DNA: TGTGCCAGCAGTTTACGTGAGGGGGACACCATATATTTT; CDR3: CASSLREGDTIYF
D: TRBD1; J: TRBJ2-7; size: once; V: TRBV27; DNA: TGTGCCAGCACCCCTTTGCTCAGGGGGCGAGACGAGCAGTACTTC; CDR3: CASTPLLRGRDEQYF
D: .; J: TRBJ2-3; size: .; V: TRBV29-1; DNA: TGCAGCGTTGAACCTACAGGTGACCTTAGCACAGATACGCAGTATTTT; CDR3: CSVEPTGDLSTDTQYF
D: TRBD2; J: TRBJ2-1; size: .; V: TRBV7-9; DNA: TGTGCCAGCAGCTCCGCCGGGACTAGCACTACTAGCTCCTACAATGAGCAGTTCTTC; CDR3: CASSSAGTSTTSSYNEQFF
D: TRBD1; J: TRBJ1-4; size: .; V: TRBV7-3; DNA: TGTGCCAGCAGCTTTTCCAGGGGGGAAAAACTGTTTTTT; CDR3: CASSFSRGEKLFF
D: TRBD1; J: TRBJ1-5; size: .; V: TRBV27; DNA: TGTGCCAGCAGTTTAATCCCCGGACAGGGACCCACTCAGCCCCAGCATTTT; CDR3: CASSLIPGQGPTQPQHF
D: .; J: TRBJ1-2; size: .; V: TRBV30; DNA: TGTGCCTGGAGTTCAGGGGATAACTATGGCTACACCTTC; CDR3: CAWSSGDNYGYTF
D: TRBD2; J: TRBJ2-4; size: .; V: TRBV19; DNA: TGTGCCAGTAGTCCTCGACTAGCGGGGGGGCTTCTGTACTTC; CDR3: CASSPRLAGGLLYF
D: .; J: TRBJ2-3; size: .; V: TRBV3-1/TRBV3-2; DNA: TGTGCCAGCGGCCTCGGGAGCACAGATACGCAGTATTTT; CDR3: CASGLGSTDTQYF
D: TRBD1; J: TRBJ1-1; size: .; V: TRBV9; DNA: TGTGCCAGCAGCACCGGGACAGGGAACACTGAAGCTTTCTTT; CDR3: CASSTGTGNTEAFF
D: .; J: TRBJ1-1; size: .; V: TRBV7-9; DNA: TGTGCCAGCAGCTTCCCCTCTTTTGCGGCCATGAACACTGAAGCTTTCTTT; CDR3: CASSFPSFAAMNTEAFF
D: TRBD1; J: TRBJ1-2; size: many; V: TRBV6-5; DNA: TGTGCCAGCAGTCAGGGGGCTCGCGGCTACACCTTC; CDR3: CASSQGARGYTF
D: .; J: TRBJ1-1; size: .; V: TRBV18; DNA: TGTGCCAGCTCACTAAGTACAGGGATGAACACTGAAGCTTTCTTT; CDR3: CASSLSTGMNTEAFF
D: TRBD2; J: TRBJ2-3; size: once; V: TRBV5-1; DNA: TGCGCCAGCAGCTTGGCCCCAGCGGGGGACACAGATACGCAGTATTTT; CDR3: CASSLAPAGDTDTQYF
D: TRBD1; J: TRBJ1-4; size: .; V: TRBV18; DNA: TGTGCCAGCTCACCGACGACAGGGCTTAATGAAAAACTGTTTTTT; CDR3: CASSPTTGLNEKLFF
D: .; J: TRBJ1-1; size: .; V: TRBV27; DNA: TGTGTCAGCAGTCCGCTGGGACTGAAGCCGATGAACACTGAAGCTTTCTTT; CDR3: CVSSPLGLKPMNTEAFF
D: .; J: TRBJ1-2; size: .; V: TRBV10-3; DNA: TGTGCCATCAGTGAGTCCGGGCAGGGCGCCTATGGCTACACCTTC; CDR3: CAISESGQGAYGYTF
D: .; J: TRBJ2-5; size: .; V: TRBV10-3; DNA: TGTGCCATCAGCCCCGGAGAGACCCAGTACTTC; CDR3: CAISPGETQYF
D: .; J: TRBJ2-7; size: .; V: TRBV10-3; DNA: TGTGCCATATCCAAGACAGGTGCCTACGAGCAGTACTTC; CDR3: CAISKTGAYEQYF
D: TRBD2; J: TRBJ2-3; size: .; V: TRBV10-1; DNA: TGCGCCAGCAGTGACCGTCTAGCGGGGGCCACAGATACGCAGTATTTT; CDR3: CASSDRLAGATDTQYF
D: .; J: TRBJ2-5; size: .; V: TRBV7-7; DNA: TGTGCCAGCAGCCCCAGACTAGGACAAGAGACCCAGTACTTC; CDR3: CASSPRLGQETQYF
D: TRBD1; J: TRBJ1-2; size: .; V: TRBV11-2; DNA: TGTGCCAGCAGCTTAGGACAGGGGGGATCTGACTACACCTTC; CDR3: CASSLGQGGSDYTF
D: .; J: TRBJ1-3; size: once; V: TRBV11-1; DNA: TGTGCCAGCAGCCCGACAGTCTCTGGAAACACCATATATTTT; CDR3: CASSPTVSGNTIYF
D: TRBD1; J: TRBJ1-2; size: .; V: TRBV5-5; DNA: TGTGCCAGCAGTCCACCGGGACAGGGGATGAATGGCTACACCTTC; CDR3: CASSPPGQGMNGYTF
D: .; J: TRBJ1-4; size: .; V: TRBV28; DNA: TGTGCCAGCAGCTCAGGGTGGGCTAATGAAAAACTGTTTTTT; CDR3: CASSSGWANEKLFF
D: .; J: TRBJ2-2; size: .; V: TRBV24-1; DNA: TGTGCCACCAGTGATTTGCAGTCCGGGATCGGGGAGCTGTTTTTT; CDR3: CATSDLQSGIGELFF
D: .; J: TRBJ2-2; size: once; V: TRBV24-1; DNA: TGTGCCACCAGTGGGCATCCTTTCCTCGGGGAGCTGTTTTTT; CDR3: CATSGHPFLGELFF
D: .; J: TRBJ1-4; size: .; V: TRBV7-9; DNA: TGTGCCAGCAGCGGCCAGAGAGGGAAGACCGAAAAACTGTTTTTT; CDR3: CASSGQRGKTEKLFF
D: .; J: TRBJ2-1; size: .; V: TRBV6-4; DNA: TGTGCCAGCAGCCGACATTTGGAGGGAGAGAGTGAGCAGTTCTTC; CDR3: CASSRHLEGESEQFF
D: TRBD1; J: TRBJ2-2; size: few; V: TRBV6-1; DNA: TGTGCCAGCAGTGAACCGGGACAGGGGAGCGGGGAGCTGTTTTTT; CDR3: CASSEPGQGSGELFF
D: TRBD2; J: TRBJ2-7; size: .; V: TRBV9; DNA: TGTGCCAGCAGCGCTGGGACTAGCGGCCCTTTCGAGCAGTACTTC; CDR3: CASSAGTSGPFEQYF
D: .; J: TRBJ1-5; size: .; V: TRBV21-1; DNA: TGTGCCAGCAGCAAAAAGGGGCGGGAGGGGCGTGGAGCGCCCCAGCATTTT; CDR3: CASSKKGREGRGAPQHF
D: TRBD1; J: TRBJ1-5; size: .; V: TRBV5-8; DNA: TGTGCCAGCAGCCTAGAGGCGGGCAGGGGGAATCAGCCCCAGCATTTT; CDR3: CASSLEAGRGNQPQHF
D: TRBD2; J: TRBJ2-3; size: .; V: TRBV3-1/TRBV3-2; DNA: TGTGCCAGCTGCCCTAGCGGGGGTGGAGATACGCAGTATTTT; CDR3: CASCPSGGGDTQYF
D: .; J: TRBJ2-7; size: .; V: TRBV11-3; DNA: TGTGCCAGCAGCTTAGGTCCGGGACACATTCACTTC; CDR3: CASSLGPGHIHF
D: .; J: TRBJ2-1; size: .; V: TRBV9; DNA: TGTGCCAGCAGCGTATCCCCTCCCTACAATGAGCAGTTCTTC; CDR3: CASSVSPPYNEQFF
D: .; J: TRBJ1-4; size: .; V: TRBV14; DNA: TGTGCCAGCAGCCAAGATCTGTACAGTACTAATGAAAAACTGTTTTTT; CDR3: CASSQDLYSTNEKLFF
D: .; J: TRBJ2-2; size: .; V: TRBV11-2; DNA: TGTGCCAGTAGGGGGAACCGAAGGGGGTACACCGGGGAGCTGTTTTTT; CDR3: CASRGNRRGYTGELFF